This T cell receptor (beta chain) was sequenced in a study of PD-1 blockade in mismatch repair-deficient tumors. Turning to the study itself: Enrolled about 2013-2016, patients had progressing, pretreated mismatch repair-deficient cancers of around 12 types. Study-level points and caveats: Tumor-resident clones, often undetectable pretreatment in blood, expanded then contracted after pembrolizumab.

Mismatch repair deficiency was confirmed in all patients, by PCR or immunohistochemistry. The TCR-sequenced patients were a few responders to pembrolizumab. The CDR3 loop spans 15 amino acids. Trimming cost V 0 bases and J 5 bases, with 14 bases left between them. CDR1 and CDR2 (germline): SGHRS, YFSETQ. Note on this clone: Its antigen remains unknown.

Here immunoSEQ multiplex PCR was the method, and the copy in TCRdb shows in-frame clones only, minus some. The sample has 75,000 to 80,000 clones, 65% to 85% seen once; the top ten hold around 5.1%. The specimen comprised peripheral blood, sampled 44 weeks after starting pembrolizumab. The J gene is TRBJ1-2, the V gene TRBV5-1, with D perhaps TRBD1 (6 bases). The sequence was obtained from an adult with mismatch repair-deficient cancer. CDR3 sequence (DNA): TGCGCCAGCAGCTTGGGCGAGGGGGAGGGATATGGCTACACCTTC. It codes for CASSLGEGEGYGYTF.